These 4 T cell receptor beta chains share one sample of origin, sequenced in a study of a mutant IDH1 vaccine in newly diagnosed glioma. Libraries were prepared by immunoSEQ multiplex PCR; TCRdb keeps only in-frame clonotypes and omits some of them. The sample records approximately 110,000 clones, almost 90% being singletons. These receptors are not linked to any known antigen. Time point here: week 11, during vaccination. A single vaccine dose contained 300 ug of mutant IDH1 20-mer peptide, and topical imiquimod was used with it. Sequenced material: PBMCs, taken from a glioma patient whose treatment included an IDH1 peptide vaccine. These receptor sequences come from a woman in her forties or fifties with glioma.

This chain joins TRBV10-2 and TRBJ2-2; 9 bases agree with TRBD1. J was trimmed by 3 bases and V by 6 bases; bases with no gene match: 2. The CDR3 spans 14 residues. The germline V gene encodes CDR1 WSHSY and CDR2 SAAADI. DNA for the CDR3: TGCGCCAGCAGGAGGACAGGGGACACCGGGGAGCTGTTTTTT. The encoded protein is CASRRTGDTGELFF.

The chain uses TRBV7-3 and TRBJ2-1, with TRBD2 matching 7 bases. CDR3 length equals 18 residues. J was trimmed by 6 bases and V by 5 bases; bases with no gene match: 19. CDR1 and CDR2 from the germline V gene are SGHTA and FQGTGA. The CDR3 here is CASSPLTSRPGTVNEQFF. Written as DNA, the CDR3 is TGTGCCAGCAGCCCCCTGACTAGCCGCCCAGGAACCGTCAATGAGCAGTTCTTC.

This chain joins TRBV5-6 and TRBJ2-7; 10 bases match TRBD1. From germline, CDR1 is SGHDT and CDR2 YYEEEE. Losses at the gene ends were 3 bases for V and 2 bases for J; bases not matched to a gene: 11. The CDR3 contains 17 residues. CDR3 nucleotides: TGTGCCAGCAGCTCGACACGGGACAGGGGTCCCACCTACGAGCAGTACTTC. Protein: CASSSTRDRGPTYEQYF. Full variable domain (rest looked up from reference TRBV5-6 and TRBJ2-7): DAGVTQSPTHLIKTRGQQVTLRCSPKSGHDTVSWYQQALGQGPQFIFQYYEEEERQRGNFPDRFSGHQFPNYSSELNVNALLLGDSALYLCASSSTRDRGPTYEQYFGPGTRLTVT.

This clone has just one count. The chain recombines TRBV5-1 with TRBJ2-1; D is possibly TRBD2 (6 bases). Trimming took 7 bases from V and 5 from J, leaving 16 bases between them. CDR1 and CDR2 (germline): SGHRS, YFSETQ. The CDR3 is made up of 14 amino acids. The CDR3: CASGTTSVDNEQFF. The CDR3 DNA sequence: TGCGCCAGCGGAACGACTAGTGTAGACAATGAGCAGTTCTTC. The full variable domain, in which reference TRBV5-1 and TRBJ2-1 provide the parts outside the CDR3, is KAGVTQTPRYLIKTRGQQVTLSCSPISGHRSVSWYQQTPGQGLQFLFEYFSETQRNKGNFPGRFSGRQFSNSRSEMNVSTLELGDSALYLCASGTTSVDNEQFFGPGTRLTVL.